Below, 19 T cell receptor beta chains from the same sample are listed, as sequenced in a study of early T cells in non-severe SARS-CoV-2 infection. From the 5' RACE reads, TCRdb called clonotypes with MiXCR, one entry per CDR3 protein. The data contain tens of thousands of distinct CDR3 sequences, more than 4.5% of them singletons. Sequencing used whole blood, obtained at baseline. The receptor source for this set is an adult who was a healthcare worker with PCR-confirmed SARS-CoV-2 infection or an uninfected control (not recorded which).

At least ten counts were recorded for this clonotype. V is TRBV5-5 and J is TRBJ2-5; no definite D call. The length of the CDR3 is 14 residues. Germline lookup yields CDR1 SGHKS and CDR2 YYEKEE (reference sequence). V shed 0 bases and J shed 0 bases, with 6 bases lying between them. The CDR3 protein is CASSLDGNQETQYF. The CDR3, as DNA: TGTGCCAGCAGCTTGGATGGGAACCAAGAGACCCAGTACTTC.

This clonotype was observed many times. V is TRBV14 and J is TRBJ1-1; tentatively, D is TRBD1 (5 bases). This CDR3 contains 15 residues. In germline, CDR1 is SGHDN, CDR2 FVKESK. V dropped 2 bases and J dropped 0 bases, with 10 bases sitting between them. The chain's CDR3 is CASSQKTVMNTEAFF. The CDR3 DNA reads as TGTGCCAGCAGCCAAAAGACAGTCATGAACACTGAAGCTTTCTTT. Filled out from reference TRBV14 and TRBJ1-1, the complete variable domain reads EAGVTQFPSHSVIEKGQTVTLRCDPISGHDNLYWYRRVMGKEIKFLLHFVKESKQDESGMPNNRFLAERTGGTYSTLKVQPAELEDSGVYFCASSQKTVMNTEAFFGQGTRLTVV.

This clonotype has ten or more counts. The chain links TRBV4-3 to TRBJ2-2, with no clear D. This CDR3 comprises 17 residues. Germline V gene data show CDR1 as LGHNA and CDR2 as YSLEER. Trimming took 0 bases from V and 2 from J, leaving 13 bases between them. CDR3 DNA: TGCGCCAGCAGCCAAGATCTAGGCGGATTAAACACCGGGGAGCTGTTTTTT. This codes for CASSQDLGGLNTGELFF.

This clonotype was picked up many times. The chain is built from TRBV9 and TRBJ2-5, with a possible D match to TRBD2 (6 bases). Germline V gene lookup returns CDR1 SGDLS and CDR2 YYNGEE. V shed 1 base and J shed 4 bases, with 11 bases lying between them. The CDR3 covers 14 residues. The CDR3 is CASSVMGRGETQYF. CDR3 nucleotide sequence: TGTGCCAGCAGCGTAATGGGGCGGGGAGAGACCCAGTACTTC.

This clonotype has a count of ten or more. For the CDR3, the DNA is TGCGCCAGCAGCTCGGACGGAGGGACCTACGAGCAGTACTTC. Its protein is CASSSDGGTYEQYF. The chain carries TRBV5-1 and TRBJ2-7; weak D call: TRBD2 (6 bases). The CDR3 covers 14 residues. Trimming stripped 3 bases from V and 2 bases from J, with 12 bases between. Germline CDR1 and CDR2: SGHRS and YFSETQ.

The CDR3 sequence: CASSLDGTPGGDEQYV. The CDR3 coding sequence is TGCGCCAGCAGCTTGGACGGGACCCCCGGAGGGGACGAGCAGTACGTC. The rearrangement uses TRBV5-1 and TRBJ2-7; D might be TRBD2 (6 bases). The CDR3 runs 16 residues. The V and J ends lost 0 bases and 5 bases respectively, with 18 bases between them. Germline values: CDR1 SGHRS, CDR2 YFSETQ.

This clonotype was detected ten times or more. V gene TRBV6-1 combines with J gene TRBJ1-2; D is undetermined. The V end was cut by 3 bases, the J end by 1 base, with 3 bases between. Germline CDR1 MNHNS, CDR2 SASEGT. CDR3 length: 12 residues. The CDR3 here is CASSDNNYGYTF. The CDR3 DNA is TGTGCCAGCAGTGACAATAACTATGGCTACACCTTC.

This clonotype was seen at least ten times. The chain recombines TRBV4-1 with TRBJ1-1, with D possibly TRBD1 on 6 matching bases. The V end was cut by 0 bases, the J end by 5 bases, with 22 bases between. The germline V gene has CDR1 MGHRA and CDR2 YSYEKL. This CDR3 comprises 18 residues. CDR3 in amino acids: CASSQDRFGGVFSTEAFF. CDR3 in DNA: TGCGCCAGCAGCCAAGATCGATTCGGGGGCGTCTTCAGTACTGAAGCTTTCTTT.

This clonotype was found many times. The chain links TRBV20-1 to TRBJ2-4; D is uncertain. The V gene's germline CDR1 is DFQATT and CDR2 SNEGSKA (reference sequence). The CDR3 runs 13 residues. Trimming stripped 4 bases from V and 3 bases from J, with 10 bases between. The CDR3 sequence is CSATELGKNIQYF. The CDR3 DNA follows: TGCAGTGCTACGGAGTTGGGCAAAAACATTCAGTACTTC.

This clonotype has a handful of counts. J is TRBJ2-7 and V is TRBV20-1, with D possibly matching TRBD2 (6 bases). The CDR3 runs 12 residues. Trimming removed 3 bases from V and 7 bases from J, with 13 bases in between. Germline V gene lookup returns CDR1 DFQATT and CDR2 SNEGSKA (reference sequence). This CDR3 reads CSASGRTGEQYF. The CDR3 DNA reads TGCAGTGCTAGCGGGAGAACGGGTGAGCAGTACTTC.

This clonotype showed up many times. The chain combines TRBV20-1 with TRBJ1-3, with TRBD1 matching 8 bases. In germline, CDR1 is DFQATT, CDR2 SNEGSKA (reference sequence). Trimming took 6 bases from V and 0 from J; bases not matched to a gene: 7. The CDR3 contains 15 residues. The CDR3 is CSALYGTGSGNTIYF. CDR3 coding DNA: TGCAGTGCCCTATATGGGACAGGCTCTGGAAACACCATATATTTT.

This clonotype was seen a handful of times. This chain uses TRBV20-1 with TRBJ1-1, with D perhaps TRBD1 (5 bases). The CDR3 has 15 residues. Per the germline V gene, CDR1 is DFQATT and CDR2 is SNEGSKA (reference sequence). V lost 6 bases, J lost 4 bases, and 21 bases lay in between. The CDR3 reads CSATNPSSRGTEAFF. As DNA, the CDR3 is TGCAGTGCAACCAACCCGTCCTCGAGGGGCACTGAAGCTTTCTTT.

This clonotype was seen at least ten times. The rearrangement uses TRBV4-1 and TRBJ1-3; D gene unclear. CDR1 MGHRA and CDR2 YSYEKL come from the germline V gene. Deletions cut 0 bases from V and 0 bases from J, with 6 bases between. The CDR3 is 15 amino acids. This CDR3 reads CASSQEGYSGNTIYF. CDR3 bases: TGCGCCAGCAGCCAAGAGGGTTACTCTGGAAACACCATATATTTT.

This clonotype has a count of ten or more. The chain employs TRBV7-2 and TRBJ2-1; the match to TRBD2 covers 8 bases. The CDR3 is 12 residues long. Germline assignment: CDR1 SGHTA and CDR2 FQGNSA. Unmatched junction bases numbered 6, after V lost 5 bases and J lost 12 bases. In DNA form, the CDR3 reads TGTGCCAGCAGCCCCGGGACTAGGGTGCAGTTCTTC. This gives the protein CASSPGTRVQFF.

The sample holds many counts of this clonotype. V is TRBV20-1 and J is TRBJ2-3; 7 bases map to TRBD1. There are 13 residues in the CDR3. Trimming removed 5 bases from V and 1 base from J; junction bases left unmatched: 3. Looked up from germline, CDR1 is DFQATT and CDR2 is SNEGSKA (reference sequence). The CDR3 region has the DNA TGCAGTGCTGTAGGACAGGGCACAGATACGCAGTATTTT. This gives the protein CSAVGQGTDTQYF.

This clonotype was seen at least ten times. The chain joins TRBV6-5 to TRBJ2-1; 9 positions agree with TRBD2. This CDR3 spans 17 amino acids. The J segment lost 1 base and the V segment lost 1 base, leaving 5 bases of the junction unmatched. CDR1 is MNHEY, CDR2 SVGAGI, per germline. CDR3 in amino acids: CASSYFTGLASYNEQFF. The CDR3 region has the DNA TGTGCCAGCAGTTACTTTACGGGACTAGCTTCCTACAATGAGCAGTTCTTC.

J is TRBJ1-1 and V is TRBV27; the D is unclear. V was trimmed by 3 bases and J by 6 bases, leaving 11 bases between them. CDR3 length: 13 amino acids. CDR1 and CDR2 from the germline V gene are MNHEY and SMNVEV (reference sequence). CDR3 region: CASSFAEEAEAFF. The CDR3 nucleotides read TGTGCCAGCAGTTTCGCGGAGGAGGCTGAAGCTTTCTTT.

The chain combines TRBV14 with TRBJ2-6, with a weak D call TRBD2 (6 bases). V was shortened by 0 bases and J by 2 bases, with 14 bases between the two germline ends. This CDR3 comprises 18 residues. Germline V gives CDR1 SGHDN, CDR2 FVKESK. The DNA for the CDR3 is TGTGCCAGCAGCCAAGATCCCCTCACTAGCCCTGGGGCCAACGTCCTGACTTTC. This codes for CASSQDPLTSPGANVLTF. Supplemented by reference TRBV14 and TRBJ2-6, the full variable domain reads EAGVTQFPSHSVIEKGQTVTLRCDPISGHDNLYWYRRVMGKEIKFLLHFVKESKQDESGMPNNRFLAERTGGTYSTLKVQPAELEDSGVYFCASSQDPLTSPGANVLTFGAGSRLTVL.

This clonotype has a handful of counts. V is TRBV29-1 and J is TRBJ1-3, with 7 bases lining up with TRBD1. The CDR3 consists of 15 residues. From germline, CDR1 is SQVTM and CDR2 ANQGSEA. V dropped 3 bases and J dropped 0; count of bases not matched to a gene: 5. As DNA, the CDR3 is TGCAGCGTTGACGGGACAGAAAACTCTGGAAACACCATATATTTT. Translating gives CSVDGTENSGNTIYF.